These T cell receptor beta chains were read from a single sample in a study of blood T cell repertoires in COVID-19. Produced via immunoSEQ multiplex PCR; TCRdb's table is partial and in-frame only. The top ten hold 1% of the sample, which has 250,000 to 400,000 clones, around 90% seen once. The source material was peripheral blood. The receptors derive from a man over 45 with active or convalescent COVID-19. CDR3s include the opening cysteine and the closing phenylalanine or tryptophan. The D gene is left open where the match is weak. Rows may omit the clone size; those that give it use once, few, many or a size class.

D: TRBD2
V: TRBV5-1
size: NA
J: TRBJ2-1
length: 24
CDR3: CASSFDGPLAGGPLILSSYNEQFF
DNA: TGCGCCAGCAGCTTTGATGGTCCCCTAGCGGGGGGGCCCTTAATTCTGAGCTCCTACAATGAGCAGTTCTTC

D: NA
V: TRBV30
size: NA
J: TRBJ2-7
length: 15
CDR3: CAWRQPQVARNEQYF
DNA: TGTGCCTGGAGACAACCCCAGGTGGCTCGTAACGAGCAGTACTTC

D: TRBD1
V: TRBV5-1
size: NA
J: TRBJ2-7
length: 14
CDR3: CASSPSGQGYEQYF
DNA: TGCGCCAGCAGCCCTTCCGGACAGGGGTACGAGCAGTACTTC

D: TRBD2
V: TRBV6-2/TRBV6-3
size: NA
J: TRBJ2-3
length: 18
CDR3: CASSARERLAGRTDTQYF
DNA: TGTGCCAGCAGCGCCAGAGAAAGACTAGCGGGCCGCACAGATACGCAGTATTTT

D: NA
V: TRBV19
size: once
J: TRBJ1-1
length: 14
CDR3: CASRQSLQNTEAFF
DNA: TGTGCCAGTCGACAGAGTCTCCAGAACACTGAAGCTTTCTTT

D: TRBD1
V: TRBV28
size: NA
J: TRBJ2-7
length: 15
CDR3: CASSHETGGRYEQYF
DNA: TGTGCCAGCAGCCACGAGACAGGGGGCCGGTACGAGCAGTACTTC

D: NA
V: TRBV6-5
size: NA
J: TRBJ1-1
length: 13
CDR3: CASNRRADTEAFF
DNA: TGTGCCAGCAACCGGAGGGCGGACACTGAAGCTTTCTTT

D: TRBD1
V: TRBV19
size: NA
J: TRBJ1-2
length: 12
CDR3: CASGQGSSGYTF
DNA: TGTGCCAGCGGACAGGGTAGCTCTGGCTACACCTTC

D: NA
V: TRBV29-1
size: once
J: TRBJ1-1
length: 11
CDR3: CSVDPGFGAFF
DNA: TGCAGCGTAGACCCAGGGTTTGGAGCTTTCTTT

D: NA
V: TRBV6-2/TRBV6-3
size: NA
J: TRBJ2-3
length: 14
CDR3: CASSQTRFPDTQYF
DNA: TGTGCCAGCAGTCAGACAAGGTTCCCAGATACGCAGTATTTT

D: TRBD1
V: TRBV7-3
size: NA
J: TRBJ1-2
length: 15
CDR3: CASSLRGDRADGYTF
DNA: TGTGCCAGCAGCTTAAGAGGGGACAGGGCGGATGGCTACACCTTC

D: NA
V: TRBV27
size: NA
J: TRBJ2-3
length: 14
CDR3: CASSLGQGTDTQYF
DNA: TGTGCCAGCTCTTTGGGGCAGGGAACAGATACGCAGTATTTT

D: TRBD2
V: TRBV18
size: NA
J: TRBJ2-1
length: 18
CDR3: CASSPLRTSGDPYNEQFF
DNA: TGTGCCAGCTCACCACTTAGGACTAGCGGGGACCCGTACAATGAGCAGTTCTTC

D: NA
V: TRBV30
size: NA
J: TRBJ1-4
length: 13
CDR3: CAWRWGGGEKLFF
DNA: TGTGCCTGGAGATGGGGGGGAGGTGAAAAACTGTTTTTT

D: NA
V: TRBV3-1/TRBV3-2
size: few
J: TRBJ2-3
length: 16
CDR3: CASSHGGHLSTDTQYF
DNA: TGTGCCAGCAGCCATGGCGGGCACCTAAGCACAGATACGCAGTATTTT

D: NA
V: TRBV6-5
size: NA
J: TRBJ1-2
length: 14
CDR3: CASSYSPGDYGYTF
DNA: TGTGCCAGCAGTTACTCTCCAGGGGACTATGGCTACACCTTC

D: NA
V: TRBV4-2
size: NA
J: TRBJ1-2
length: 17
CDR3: CASSQGIPPGKAYGYTF
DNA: TGTGCCAGCAGCCAAGGGATACCCCCGGGTAAGGCCTATGGCTACACCTTC

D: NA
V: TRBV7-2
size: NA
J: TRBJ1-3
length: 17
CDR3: CASSLVGASLAGNTIYF
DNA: TGTGCCAGCAGCTTAGTAGGTGCAAGCCTAGCTGGAAACACCATATATTTT

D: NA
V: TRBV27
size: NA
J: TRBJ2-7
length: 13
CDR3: CASSWTVSYEQYF
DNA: TGTGCCAGCAGTTGGACAGTCTCCTACGAGCAGTACTTC

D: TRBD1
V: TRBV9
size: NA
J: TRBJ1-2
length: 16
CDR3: CASSVDPGGANYGYTF
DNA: TGTGCCAGCAGCGTAGATCCAGGGGGCGCTAACTATGGCTACACCTTC

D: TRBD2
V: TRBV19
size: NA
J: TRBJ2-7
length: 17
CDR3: CASSRSWLAGRVDEQYF
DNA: TGTGCCAGTAGTAGAAGCTGGCTAGCGGGAAGAGTCGACGAGCAGTACTTC

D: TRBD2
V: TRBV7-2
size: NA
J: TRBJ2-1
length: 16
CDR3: CASSFSGRGSYNEQFF
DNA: TGTGCCAGCAGCTTCAGCGGGAGAGGGTCCTACAATGAGCAGTTCTTC

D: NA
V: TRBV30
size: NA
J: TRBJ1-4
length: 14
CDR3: CAWSEEGADEKLFF
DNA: TGTGCCTGGAGTGAAGAAGGGGCCGATGAAAAACTGTTTTTT

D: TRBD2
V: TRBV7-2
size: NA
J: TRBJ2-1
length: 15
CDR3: CASSPAGVSYNEQFF
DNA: TGTGCCAGCAGCCCGGCGGGGGTCTCCTACAATGAGCAGTTCTTC

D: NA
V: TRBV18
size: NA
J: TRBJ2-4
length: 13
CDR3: CASSQAERNIQYF
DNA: TGTGCCAGCTCACAGGCCGAGAGGAACATTCAGTACTTC

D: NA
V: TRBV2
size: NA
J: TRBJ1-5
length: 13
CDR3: CASGGGGNQPQHF
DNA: TGTGCCAGCGGGGGGGGAGGAAATCAGCCCCAGCATTTT

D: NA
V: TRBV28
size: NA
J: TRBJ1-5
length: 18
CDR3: CASSLWGRRGKGNQPQHF
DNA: TGTGCCAGCAGTTTATGGGGTCGCAGGGGTAAGGGCAATCAGCCCCAGCATTTT

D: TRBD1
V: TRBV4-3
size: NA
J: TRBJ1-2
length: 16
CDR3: CASSQAGTGGNYGYTF
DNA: TGCGCCAGCAGCCAAGCCGGGACAGGGGGCAACTATGGCTACACCTTC

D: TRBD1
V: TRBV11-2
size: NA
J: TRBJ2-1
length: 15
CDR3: CASTPYRGTYNEQFF
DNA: TGTGCCAGCACCCCGTACAGGGGGACCTACAATGAGCAGTTCTTC

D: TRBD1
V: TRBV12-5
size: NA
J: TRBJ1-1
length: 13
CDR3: CASGLTGDTEAFF
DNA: TGTGCTAGTGGCTTGACAGGGGACACTGAAGCTTTCTTT

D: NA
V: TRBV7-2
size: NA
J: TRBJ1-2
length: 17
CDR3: CASSPTYVGDRSYGYTF
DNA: TGTGCCAGCAGCCCCACTTATGTCGGGGATCGCTCCTATGGCTACACCTTC

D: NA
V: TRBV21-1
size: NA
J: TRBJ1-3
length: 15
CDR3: CASSTAGTGINTIYF
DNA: TGTGCCAGCAGCACCGCCGGGACAGGGATTAACACCATATATTTT

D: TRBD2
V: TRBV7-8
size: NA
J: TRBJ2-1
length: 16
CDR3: CASSSGTSGNYNEQFF
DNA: TGTGCCAGCAGCTCAGGGACTAGCGGAAATTACAATGAGCAGTTCTTC

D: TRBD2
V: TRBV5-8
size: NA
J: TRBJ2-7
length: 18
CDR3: CASSSGGLAGGPAGEQYF
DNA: TGTGCCAGCAGCTCCGGGGGACTAGCGGGGGGCCCCGCCGGCGAGCAGTACTTC

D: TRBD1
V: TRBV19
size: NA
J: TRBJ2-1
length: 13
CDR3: CASSIDRERIKFF
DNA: TGTGCCAGTAGTATTGACAGGGAGCGGATTAAGTTCTTC

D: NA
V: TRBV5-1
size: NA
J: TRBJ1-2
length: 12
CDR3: CASSLENGGYTF
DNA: TGCGCCAGCAGCTTGGAAAACGGCGGGTACACCTTC

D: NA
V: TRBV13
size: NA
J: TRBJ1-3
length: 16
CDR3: CASSLVSGSAGNTIYF
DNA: TGTGCCAGCAGCTTAGTATCCGGTAGCGCTGGAAACACCATATATTTT

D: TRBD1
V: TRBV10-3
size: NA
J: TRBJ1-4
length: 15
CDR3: CAISGGTGSNEKLFF
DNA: TGTGCCATCAGTGGGGGGACAGGGAGTAATGAAAAACTGTTTTTT

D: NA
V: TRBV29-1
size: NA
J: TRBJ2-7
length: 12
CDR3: CSIGDSNYEQYF
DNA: TGCAGCATAGGAGACAGCAACTACGAGCAGTACTTC

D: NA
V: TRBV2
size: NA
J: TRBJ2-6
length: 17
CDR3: CASSRPGLGSGANVLTF
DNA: TGTGCCAGCAGTCGTCCGGGTCTCGGCTCTGGGGCCAACGTCCTGACTTTC

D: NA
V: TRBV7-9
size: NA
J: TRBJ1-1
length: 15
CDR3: CASSFSDSVNTEAFF
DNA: TGTGCCAGCAGCTTTTCAGACTCGGTGAACACTGAAGCTTTCTTT

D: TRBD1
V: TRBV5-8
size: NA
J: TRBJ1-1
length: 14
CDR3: CASSRDDRDTEAFF
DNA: TGTGCCAGCAGCCGAGATGACAGGGACACTGAAGCTTTCTTT

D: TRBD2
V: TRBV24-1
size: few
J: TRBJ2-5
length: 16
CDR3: CATSDSAGREGETQYF
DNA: TGTGCCACCAGTGATTCCGCCGGAAGGGAGGGAGAGACCCAGTACTTC

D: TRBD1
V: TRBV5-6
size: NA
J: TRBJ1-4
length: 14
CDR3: CASILGQGYEKLFF
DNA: TGTGCCAGCATCCTCGGACAGGGTTATGAAAAACTGTTTTTT

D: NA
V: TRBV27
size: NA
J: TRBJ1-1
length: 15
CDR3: CASSLYGQMNTEAFF
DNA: TGTGCCAGCAGTTTATACGGACAGATGAACACTGAAGCTTTCTTT